This T cell receptor beta chain came from a study of identical twins. Study outcomes and limitations: Carriage of fewer insertions was seen in abundant cord blood beta clonotypes, whereas memory repertoires showed none. These conclusions were based on statistical analysis (cross-sectional, not following the same donors).

This clonotype was seen a handful of times. What it binds is not known. A universal primer site was created by template switching, with the cDNA bearing unique molecular identifiers. In TCRdb, the 5' RACE reads were re-called with MiXCR into one record per CDR3 protein. The sample carries hundreds of thousands of distinct CDR3 sequences, more than 6.5% recorded once. Trimming removed 6 bases from V and 1 base from J, with 12 bases in between. CDR1 and CDR2 (germline): SGHTA, FQGNSA. CDR3 length: 14 amino acids. These data are also associated with another study on yellow fever vaccine responses in identical twins. From that paper: Reportedly, twins' vaccine T cell responses looked partly convergent and partly personalized.

Sequencing was done on a sample of PBMCs. This chain uses TRBV7-2 with TRBJ1-1; possibly TRBD1 for D (6 bases). The receptor's source is a young woman in good health. The DNA of the CDR3 is TGTGCCAGCAGTGCAGGGGTTGCGAACACTGAAGCTTTCTTT. Translating gives CASSAGVANTEAFF.